This is a list of T cell receptor beta chains from one sample in a study of shared clonotypes between healthy human individuals. Some clones are missing from TCRdb's copy, which holds only in-frame ones; the method was immunoSEQ multiplex PCR. Among about 79,000 clones listed, about 61% were seen once. Sequencing used memory CD8+ T cells sorted from blood. These TCRs come from a man in his thirties or forties in good health. Each CDR3 is given with its conserved first and last residue. A D gene is named only where the DNA matches it firmly. Clone size is shown for a subset of rows, as once, few, many or a class of expanded clone.

TRBD2	TRBV2	.	TRBJ2-4	CASSSVDGWREDGKNIQYF	TGTGCCAGCAGCAGTGTGGACGGTTGGCGGGAGGATGGCAAAAACATTCAGTACTTC
TRBD1	TRBV5-6	.	TRBJ2-7	CASRSGQGPSYEQYF	TGTGCCAGCAGATCGGGACAGGGGCCCTCCTACGAGCAGTACTTC
TRBD1	TRBV18	.	TRBJ2-2	CASSGQGPTGELFF	TGTGCCAGCTCCGGACAGGGACCCACCGGGGAGCTGTTTTTT
.	TRBV5-1	.	TRBJ2-7	CASSTTYEQYF	TGCGCCAGCAGCACCACCTACGAGCAGTACTTC
TRBD2	TRBV9	.	TRBJ2-1	CASSGAGVSWGNEQFF	TGTGCCAGCAGCGGCGCGGGGGTGAGTTGGGGCAATGAGCAGTTCTTC
TRBD2	TRBV19	few	TRBJ2-1	CASSVRREPYNEQFF	TGTGCCAGTAGTGTGAGGCGGGAGCCTTACAATGAGCAGTTCTTC
TRBD1	TRBV13	few	TRBJ1-2	CASSFGTGDGYTF	TGTGCCAGCAGCTTCGGGACAGGGGATGGCTACACCTTC
TRBD1	TRBV9	many	TRBJ2-7	CASSGQGGSYEQYF	TGTGCCAGCAGCGGACAGGGGGGCTCCTACGAGCAGTACTTC
TRBD2	TRBV6-4	few	TRBJ2-2	CASSEDSGLAGESGELFF	TGTGCCAGCAGTGAAGACTCCGGACTAGCGGGAGAGTCCGGGGAGCTGTTTTTT
.	TRBV5-8	many	TRBJ1-1	CASSLMFPNTEAFF	TGTGCCAGCAGCTTGATGTTCCCTAACACTGAAGCTTTCTTT
.	TRBV5-6	few	TRBJ2-1	CASSLESVSSYNEQFF	TGTGCCAGCAGCCTCGAGTCGGTGAGCTCCTACAATGAGCAGTTCTTC
TRBD1	TRBV6-5	few	TRBJ2-7	CASSYGTATEQYF	TGTGCCAGCAGTTACGGGACAGCTACCGAGCAGTACTTC
.	TRBV15	.	TRBJ2-6	CATSDSPGANVLTF	TGTGCCACCAGCGACTCGCCGGGGGCCAACGTCCTGACTTTC
TRBD2	TRBV7-8	.	TRBJ2-7	CASSPLSGSSYEQYF	TGTGCCAGCAGCCCTCTTAGCGGGTCCTCCTACGAGCAGTACTTC
.	TRBV4-1	.	TRBJ2-5	CASSQSGGAYGETQYF	TGCGCCAGCAGCCAAAGCGGAGGGGCTTACGGAGAGACCCAGTACTTC
.	TRBV19	.	TRBJ2-3	CASSIVKGRTQYF	TGTGCCAGTAGTATAGTAAAGGGAAGGACGCAGTATTTT
.	TRBV25-1	.	TRBJ1-2	CASSESNWAEGYGYTF	TGTGCCAGCAGTGAATCCAATTGGGCAGAGGGTTATGGCTACACCTTC
.	TRBV28	.	TRBJ1-3	CASLSLGSGNTIYF	TGTGCCAGCCTCAGTTTGGGTTCCGGAAACACCATATATTTT
.	TRBV30	.	TRBJ1-1	CAWKDSGNTEAFF	TGTGCCTGGAAGGACAGTGGGAACACTGAAGCTTTCTTT
TRBD2	TRBV9	many	TRBJ2-7	CASSVDGRQAYEQYF	TGTGCCAGCAGCGTAGACGGGAGGCAGGCCTACGAGCAGTACTTC
.	TRBV19	many	TRBJ1-1	CASSIGGRGSEAFF	TGTGCCAGTAGTATAGGAGGGCGGGGGTCTGAAGCTTTCTTT
TRBD1	TRBV10-2	many	TRBJ1-2	CASSRDSGYGYTF	TGCGCCAGCAGCCGGGACAGCGGCTATGGCTACACCTTC
.	TRBV7-8	.	TRBJ1-2	CASSLAPVRTNYGYTF	TGTGCCAGCAGCTTAGCGCCAGTCAGAACTAACTATGGCTACACCTTC
TRBD1	TRBV19	.	TRBJ2-7	CASNPGQGRLEQYF	TGTGCCAGCAACCCAGGACAGGGGAGGCTCGAGCAGTACTTC
TRBD1	TRBV29-1	.	TRBJ1-2	CSARQGAVYGYTF	TGCAGCGCACGACAGGGGGCTGTCTATGGCTACACCTTC
.	TRBV6-4	.	TRBJ2-1	CASSDDPALGNEQFF	TGTGCCAGCAGTGACGATCCTGCGCTTGGGAATGAGCAGTTCTTC
.	TRBV7-9	few	TRBJ2-6	CASLPSYRESGANVLTF	TGTGCCAGCCTCCCTTCGTACCGGGAATCTGGGGCCAACGTCCTGACTTTC
.	TRBV28	.	TRBJ2-1	CASGRNNEQFF	TGTGCCAGCGGCAGGAACAATGAGCAGTTCTTC
TRBD2	TRBV28	.	TRBJ2-2	CASSPRLAGATGELFF	TGTGCCAGCAGTCCTCGTTTAGCGGGAGCCACCGGGGAGCTGTTTTTT
.	TRBV28	.	TRBJ2-2	CASKGTNTGELFF	TGTGCCAGCAAGGGAACGAACACCGGGGAGCTGTTTTTT
.	TRBV4-3	few	TRBJ1-4	CASSQDEGGPGEKLFF	TGCGCCAGCAGCCAAGATGAGGGGGGGCCCGGTGAAAAACTGTTTTTT
.	TRBV7-8	.	TRBJ2-1	CASSLVSFSSYNEQFF	TGTGCCAGCAGCTTAGTAAGTTTTAGCTCCTACAATGAGCAGTTCTTC
.	TRBV2	.	TRBJ2-7	CASSITYEQYF	TGTGCCAGCAGCATTACCTACGAGCAGTACTTC
.	TRBV29-1	once	TRBJ2-3	CSVLEQGFNTDTQYF	TGCAGCGTTTTGGAACAGGGTTTCAACACAGATACGCAGTATTTT
.	TRBV10-2	.	TRBJ2-1	CASSVGSRTSVPEQFF	TGCGCCAGCAGTGTTGGCAGCCGTACGAGCGTCCCTGAGCAGTTCTTC
.	TRBV6-1	.	TRBJ2-7	CASSLIGGDEQYF	TGTGCCAGCAGCCTTATCGGGGGCGACGAGCAGTACTTC
TRBD1	TRBV5-1	.	TRBJ2-7	CASSLDRGNYEQYF	TGCGCCAGCAGCTTGGACAGGGGAAATTACGAGCAGTACTTC
TRBD2	TRBV27	.	TRBJ2-1	CASSISGTSINEQFF	TGTGCCAGCAGTATTTCCGGGACTAGCATCAATGAGCAGTTCTTC
TRBD1	TRBV5-6	.	TRBJ1-2	CASSLTGQEGDYGYTF	TGTGCCAGCAGCCTAACAGGACAGGAGGGGGACTATGGCTACACCTTC
.	TRBV27	.	TRBJ2-1	CASTANTGGGYNEQFF	TGTGCCAGCACTGCAAATACAGGGGGAGGGTACAATGAGCAGTTCTTC
TRBD1	TRBV4-1	.	TRBJ1-2	CASSQGTGPYGYTF	TGCGCCAGCAGCCAAGGGACAGGGCCCTATGGCTACACCTTC
TRBD2	TRBV29-1	few	TRBJ2-1	CSPVLAGVHNEQFF	TGCAGCCCGGTACTAGCGGGAGTGCATAATGAGCAGTTCTTC
TRBD2	TRBV6-4	.	TRBJ2-1	CASSEAGGSYNEQFF	TGTGCCAGCAGCGAGGCGGGAGGGAGCTACAATGAGCAGTTCTTC
TRBD2	TRBV5-1	.	TRBJ2-3	CATRRGPGLGQYF	TGCGCCACCCGGAGGGGTCCGGGACTAGGTCAGTATTTT
.	TRBV6-5	few	TRBJ1-2	CASSRQGGGSGYTF	TGTGCCAGCAGTCGCCAAGGAGGGGGAAGCGGCTACACCTTC